This is a list of T cell receptor beta chains from one sample in a study of a mutant IDH1 vaccine in newly diagnosed glioma. This table comes from immunoSEQ multiplex PCR, and its TCRdb copy is limited to in-frame clones, with some not included. The sample lists tens of thousands of clones; around four fifths were seen once. These receptors lack a known antigen. The input for sequencing was PBMCs, taken from a glioma patient whose treatment included an IDH1 peptide vaccine. Receptor source: a man aged 35 to 55 with glioma. The CDR3 runs from the conserved cysteine through the conserved F or W. Each record gives: V gene, CDR3 protein.

V gene: TRBV7-8
CDR3 protein: CASSFQPGQGTDTQYF

V gene: TRBV6-5
CDR3 protein: CASTHPSGQAFF

V gene: TRBV11-2
CDR3 protein: CASSFDGNSYEQYF

V gene: TRBV10-2
CDR3 protein: CASSPQGQGASGAFF

V gene: TRBV19
CDR3 protein: CASSKTSGYYEQYF

V gene: TRBV6-1
CDR3 protein: CASSEGANYGYTF

V gene: TRBV5-1
CDR3 protein: CASSLETANTGELFF

V gene: TRBV28
CDR3 protein: CASRGTGRYGYTF

V gene: TRBV5-1
CDR3 protein: CASSFLRGLVGDEQFF

V gene: TRBV4-1
CDR3 protein: CASSRGLAGGPPYEQYF

V gene: TRBV9
CDR3 protein: CASSPGSLGANVLTF

V gene: TRBV30
CDR3 protein: CAWSPDSNNEQFF

V gene: TRBV10-2
CDR3 protein: CASSESRRVGGGNEKLFF

V gene: TRBV11-2
CDR3 protein: CASRTGQLAKNIQYF

V gene: TRBV18
CDR3 protein: CASSPLGPGPNPNEQYF

V gene: TRBV4-3
CDR3 protein: CASSQGIKTGTARSNEQFF

V gene: TRBV7-2
CDR3 protein: CASSLVVTGGYEQYF

V gene: TRBV27
CDR3 protein: CASSFQDGNTIYF

V gene: TRBV5-8
CDR3 protein: CASSSPSEDTQYF

V gene: TRBV6-1
CDR3 protein: CASSDPEPYEQYF

V gene: TRBV11-1
CDR3 protein: CASSPAGDGYGYTF

V gene: TRBV7-2
CDR3 protein: CASSQGLARTTDTQYF

V gene: TRBV10-3
CDR3 protein: CAISESGTSGELFF

V gene: TRBV4-3
CDR3 protein: CASSGRQGVGELFF

V gene: TRBV6-5
CDR3 protein: CASSWGGANTEAFF

V gene: TRBV29-1
CDR3 protein: CSGLAGGTDTQYF

V gene: TRBV6-5
CDR3 protein: CASNGWDEQYF

V gene: TRBV6-1
CDR3 protein: CASSANPGLAGKNPYEQYF

V gene: TRBV7-6
CDR3 protein: CASSFTGPNSPLHF

V gene: TRBV7-2
CDR3 protein: CASSWTSAAKTGQFF

V gene: TRBV18
CDR3 protein: CASSPWSPTNTEAFF

V gene: TRBV19
CDR3 protein: CASGGGGPDTQYF

V gene: TRBV5-6
CDR3 protein: CASSQSSYNEQFF

V gene: TRBV18
CDR3 protein: CASSRTGGGNEKLFF

V gene: TRBV5-1
CDR3 protein: CASSLQSSGTYNEQFF

V gene: TRBV6-1
CDR3 protein: CASRGAISGNTIYF

V gene: TRBV19
CDR3 protein: CASSMGFDYEQYF

V gene: TRBV7-9
CDR3 protein: CASSVLGATGYGYTF

V gene: TRBV4-2
CDR3 protein: CASSPSPRSPEYSNQPQHF

V gene: TRBV29-1
CDR3 protein: CSVLDGNQPQHF

V gene: TRBV5-4
CDR3 protein: CASNRQGGSYEQYF

V gene: TRBV5-1
CDR3 protein: CASSLSAENLNTEAFF

V gene: TRBV18
CDR3 protein: CASSIQTVFDEQYF

V gene: TRBV7-3
CDR3 protein: CASSSTGYSYEQYF

V gene: TRBV21-1
CDR3 protein: CASSKEPTRDSPLHF